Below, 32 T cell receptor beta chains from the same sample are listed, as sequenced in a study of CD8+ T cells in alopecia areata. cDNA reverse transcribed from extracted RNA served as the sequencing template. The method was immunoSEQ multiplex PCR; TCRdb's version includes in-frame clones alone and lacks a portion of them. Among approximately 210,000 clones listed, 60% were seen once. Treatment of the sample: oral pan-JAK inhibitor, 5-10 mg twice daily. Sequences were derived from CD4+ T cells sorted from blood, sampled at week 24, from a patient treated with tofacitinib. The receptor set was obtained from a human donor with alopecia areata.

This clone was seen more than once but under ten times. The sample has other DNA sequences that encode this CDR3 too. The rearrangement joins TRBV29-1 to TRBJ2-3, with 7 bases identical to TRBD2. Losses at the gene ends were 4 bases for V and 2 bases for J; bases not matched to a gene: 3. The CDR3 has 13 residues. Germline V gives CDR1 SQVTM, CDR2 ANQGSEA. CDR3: CSVAGLLTDTQYF. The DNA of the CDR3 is TGCAGCGTTGCGGGACTACTCACAGATACGCAGTATTTT.

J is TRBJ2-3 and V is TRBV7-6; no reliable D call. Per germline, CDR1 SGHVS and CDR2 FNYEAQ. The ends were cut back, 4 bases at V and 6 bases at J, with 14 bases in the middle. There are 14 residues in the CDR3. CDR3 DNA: TGTGCCAGCAGCTGGCTAAGTTCTATGGATACGCAGTATTTT. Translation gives CASSWLSSMDTQYF.

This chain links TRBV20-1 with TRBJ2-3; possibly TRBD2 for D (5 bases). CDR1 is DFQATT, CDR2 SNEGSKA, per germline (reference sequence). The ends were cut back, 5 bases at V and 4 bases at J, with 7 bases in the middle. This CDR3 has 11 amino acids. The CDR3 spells CSAQLADTQYF. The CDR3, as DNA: TGCAGTGCTCAACTAGCAGATACGCAGTATTTT.

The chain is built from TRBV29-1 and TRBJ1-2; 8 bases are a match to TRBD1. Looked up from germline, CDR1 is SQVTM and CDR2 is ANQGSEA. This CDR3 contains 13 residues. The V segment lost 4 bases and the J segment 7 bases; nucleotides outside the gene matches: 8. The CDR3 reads CSVGPGGAAGYTF. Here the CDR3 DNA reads TGCAGCGTTGGGCCAGGGGGCGCGGCTGGCTACACCTTC.

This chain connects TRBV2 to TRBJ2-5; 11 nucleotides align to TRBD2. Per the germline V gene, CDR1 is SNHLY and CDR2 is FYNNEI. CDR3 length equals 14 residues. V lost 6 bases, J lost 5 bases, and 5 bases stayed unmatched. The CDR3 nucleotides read TGTGCCAGCAGGGCAGGGACTAGCGGTGAGACCCAGTACTTC. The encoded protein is CASRAGTSGETQYF.

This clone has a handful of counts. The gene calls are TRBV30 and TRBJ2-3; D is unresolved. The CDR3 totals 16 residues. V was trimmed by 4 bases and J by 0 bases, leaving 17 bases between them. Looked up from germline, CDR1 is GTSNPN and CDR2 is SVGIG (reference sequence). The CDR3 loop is CAWNIQLPTSTDTQYF. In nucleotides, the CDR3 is TGTGCCTGGAATATACAACTTCCAACTAGCACAGATACGCAGTATTTT.

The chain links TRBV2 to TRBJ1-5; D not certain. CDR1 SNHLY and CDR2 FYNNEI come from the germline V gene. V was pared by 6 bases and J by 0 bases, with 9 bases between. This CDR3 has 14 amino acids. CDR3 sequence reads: CASRADTSNQPQHF. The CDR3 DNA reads TGTGCCAGCAGAGCCGACACTAGCAATCAGCCCCAGCATTTT.

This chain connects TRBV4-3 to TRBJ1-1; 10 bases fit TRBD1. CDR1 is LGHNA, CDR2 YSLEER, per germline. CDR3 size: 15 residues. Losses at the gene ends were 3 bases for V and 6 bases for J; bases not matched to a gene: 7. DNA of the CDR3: TGCGCCAGCAGCCAGTATCCGGGACAGGGGTCTGAAGCTTTCTTT. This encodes CASSQYPGQGSEAFF.

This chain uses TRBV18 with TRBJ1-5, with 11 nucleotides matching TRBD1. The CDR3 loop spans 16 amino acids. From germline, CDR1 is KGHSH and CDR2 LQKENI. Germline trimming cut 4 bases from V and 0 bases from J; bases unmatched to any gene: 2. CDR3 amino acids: CASSLGTGGSNQPQHF. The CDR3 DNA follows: TGTGCCAGCTCACTAGGGACAGGGGGTAGCAATCAGCCCCAGCATTTT. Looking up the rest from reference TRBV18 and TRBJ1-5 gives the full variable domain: NAGVMQNPRHLVRRRGQEARLRCSPMKGHSHVYWYRQLPEEGLKFMVYLQKENIIDESGMPKERFSAEFPKEGPSILRIQQVVRGDSAAYFCASSLGTGGSNQPQHFGDGTRLSIL.

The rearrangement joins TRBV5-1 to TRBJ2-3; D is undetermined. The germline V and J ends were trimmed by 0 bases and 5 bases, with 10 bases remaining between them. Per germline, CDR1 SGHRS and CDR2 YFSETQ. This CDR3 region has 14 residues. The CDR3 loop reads CASSLGISQDTQYF. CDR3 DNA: TGCGCCAGCAGCTTGGGAATTTCACAAGATACGCAGTATTTT.

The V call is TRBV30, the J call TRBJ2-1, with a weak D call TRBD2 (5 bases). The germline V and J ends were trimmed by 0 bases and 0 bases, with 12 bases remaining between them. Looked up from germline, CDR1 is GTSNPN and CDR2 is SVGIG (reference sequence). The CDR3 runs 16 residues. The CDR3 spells CAWSVVRASSYNEQFF. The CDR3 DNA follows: TGTGCCTGGAGTGTAGTGCGGGCAAGCTCCTACAATGAGCAGTTCTTC.

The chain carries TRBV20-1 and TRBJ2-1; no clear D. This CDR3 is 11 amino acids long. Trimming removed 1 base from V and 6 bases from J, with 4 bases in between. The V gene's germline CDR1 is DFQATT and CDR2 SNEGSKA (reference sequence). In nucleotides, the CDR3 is TGCAGTGCTAGAGTTCCCAATGAGCAGTTCTTC. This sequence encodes CSARVPNEQFF.

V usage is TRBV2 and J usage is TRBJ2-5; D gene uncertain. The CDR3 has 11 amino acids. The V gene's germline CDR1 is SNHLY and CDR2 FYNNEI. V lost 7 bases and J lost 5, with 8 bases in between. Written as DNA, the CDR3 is TGTGCCAGCATGGCCGGGGAGACCCAGTACTTC. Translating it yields CASMAGETQYF.

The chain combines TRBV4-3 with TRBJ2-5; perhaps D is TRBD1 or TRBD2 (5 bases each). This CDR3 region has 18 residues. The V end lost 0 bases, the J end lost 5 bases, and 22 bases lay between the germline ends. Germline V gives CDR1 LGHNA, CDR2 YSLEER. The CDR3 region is CASSQDSLGTQRWETQYF. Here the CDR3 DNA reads TGCGCCAGCAGCCAAGACTCCTTGGGGACCCAGAGGTGGGAGACCCAGTACTTC.

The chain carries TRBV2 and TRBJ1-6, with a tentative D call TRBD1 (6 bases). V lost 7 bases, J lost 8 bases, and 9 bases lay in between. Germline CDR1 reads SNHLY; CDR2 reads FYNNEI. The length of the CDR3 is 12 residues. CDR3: CASKGEDSPLHF. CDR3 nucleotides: TGTGCCAGCAAGGGGGAAGATTCACCCCTCCACTTT.

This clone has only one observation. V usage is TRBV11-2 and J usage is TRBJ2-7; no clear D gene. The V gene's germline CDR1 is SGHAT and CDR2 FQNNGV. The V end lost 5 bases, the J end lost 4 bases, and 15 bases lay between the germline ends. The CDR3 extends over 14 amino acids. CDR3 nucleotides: TGTGCCAGCAGCCCAAAGGACGGTAGATACGAGCAGTACTTC. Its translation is CASSPKDGRYEQYF.

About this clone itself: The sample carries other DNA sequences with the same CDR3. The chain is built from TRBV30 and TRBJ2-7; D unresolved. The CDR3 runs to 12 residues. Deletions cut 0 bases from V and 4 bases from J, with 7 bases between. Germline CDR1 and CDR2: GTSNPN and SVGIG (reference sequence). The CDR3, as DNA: TGTGCCTGGAGTGTGAAGGGTTACGAGCAGTACTTC. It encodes CAWSVKGYEQYF. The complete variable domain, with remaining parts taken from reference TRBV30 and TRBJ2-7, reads SQTIHQWPATLVQPVGSPLSLECTVEGTSNPNLYWYRQAAGRGLQLLFYSVGIGQISSEVPQNLSASRPQDRQFILSSKKLLLSDSGFYLCAWSVKGYEQYFGPGTRLTVT.

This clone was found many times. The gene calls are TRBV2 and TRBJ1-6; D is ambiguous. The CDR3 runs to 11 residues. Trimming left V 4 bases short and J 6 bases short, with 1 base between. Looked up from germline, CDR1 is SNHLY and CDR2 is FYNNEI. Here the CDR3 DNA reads TGTGCCAGCAGTGGTAATTCACCCCTCCACTTT. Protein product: CASSGNSPLHF.

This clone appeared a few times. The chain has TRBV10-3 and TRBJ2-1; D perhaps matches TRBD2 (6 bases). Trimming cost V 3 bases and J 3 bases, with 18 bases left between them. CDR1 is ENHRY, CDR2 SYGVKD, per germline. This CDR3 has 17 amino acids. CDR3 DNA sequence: TGTGCCATCAGTGAAATCCCCGGGACTGGGCTCTACAATGAGCAGTTCTTC. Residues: CAISEIPGTGLYNEQFF.

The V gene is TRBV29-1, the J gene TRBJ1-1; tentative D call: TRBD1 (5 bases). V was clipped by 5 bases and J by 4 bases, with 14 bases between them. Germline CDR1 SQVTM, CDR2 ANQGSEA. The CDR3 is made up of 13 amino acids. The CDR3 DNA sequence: TGCAGCGTTACCGGCGGGGGGGTCACTGAAGCTTTCTTT. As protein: CSVTGGGVTEAFF. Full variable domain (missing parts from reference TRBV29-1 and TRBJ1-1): SAVISQKPSRDICQRGTSLTIQCQVDSQVTMMFWYRQQPGQSLTLIATANQGSEATYESGFVIDKFPISRPNLTFSTLTVSNMSPEDSSIYLCSVTGGGVTEAFFGQGTRLTVV.

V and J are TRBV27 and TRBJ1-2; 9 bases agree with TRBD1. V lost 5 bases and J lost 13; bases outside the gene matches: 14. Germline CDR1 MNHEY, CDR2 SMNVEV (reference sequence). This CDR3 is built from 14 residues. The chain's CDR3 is CASSPSNTGTGSTF. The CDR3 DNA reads TGTGCCAGCAGTCCATCGAATACCGGGACAGGGAGCACCTTC.

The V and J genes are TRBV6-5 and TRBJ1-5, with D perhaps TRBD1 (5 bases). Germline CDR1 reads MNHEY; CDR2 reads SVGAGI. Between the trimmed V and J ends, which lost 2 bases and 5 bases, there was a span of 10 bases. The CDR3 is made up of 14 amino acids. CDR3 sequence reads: CASSYRPGDQPQHF. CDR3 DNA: TGTGCCAGCAGTTACCGCCCGGGGGATCAGCCCCAGCATTTT.

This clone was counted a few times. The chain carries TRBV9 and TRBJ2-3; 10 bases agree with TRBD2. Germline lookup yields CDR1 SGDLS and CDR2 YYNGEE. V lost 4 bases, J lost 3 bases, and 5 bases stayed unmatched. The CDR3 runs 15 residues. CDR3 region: CASSPTSGVTDTQYF. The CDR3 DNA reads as TGTGCCAGCAGCCCCACTAGCGGGGTAACAGATACGCAGTATTTT.

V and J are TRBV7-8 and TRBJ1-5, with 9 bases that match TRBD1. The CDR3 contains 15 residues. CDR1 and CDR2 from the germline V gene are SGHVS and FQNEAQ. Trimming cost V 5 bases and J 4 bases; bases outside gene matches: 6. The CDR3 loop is CASSPAGTGNQPQHF. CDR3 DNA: TGTGCCAGCAGCCCGGCCGGGACAGGGAATCAGCCCCAGCATTTT.

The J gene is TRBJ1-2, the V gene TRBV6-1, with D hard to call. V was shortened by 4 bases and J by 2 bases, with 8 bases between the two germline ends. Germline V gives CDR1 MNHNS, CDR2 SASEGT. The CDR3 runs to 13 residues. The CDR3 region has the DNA TGTGCCAGCAGTGTTGAGTTCAACTATGGCTACACCTTC. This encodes CASSVEFNYGYTF.

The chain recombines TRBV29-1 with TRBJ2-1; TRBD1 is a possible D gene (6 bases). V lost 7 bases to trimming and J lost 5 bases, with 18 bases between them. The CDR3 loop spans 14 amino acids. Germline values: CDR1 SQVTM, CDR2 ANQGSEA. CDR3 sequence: CSATKQGTDNEQFF. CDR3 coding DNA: TGCAGCGCGACTAAACAGGGTACCGACAATGAGCAGTTCTTC.

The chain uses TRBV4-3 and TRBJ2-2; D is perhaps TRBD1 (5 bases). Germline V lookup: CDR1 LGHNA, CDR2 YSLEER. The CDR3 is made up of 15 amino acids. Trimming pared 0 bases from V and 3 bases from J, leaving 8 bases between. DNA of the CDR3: TGCGCCAGCAGCCAAGAGGGCAGGGACACCGGGGAGCTGTTTTTT. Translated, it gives CASSQEGRDTGELFF.

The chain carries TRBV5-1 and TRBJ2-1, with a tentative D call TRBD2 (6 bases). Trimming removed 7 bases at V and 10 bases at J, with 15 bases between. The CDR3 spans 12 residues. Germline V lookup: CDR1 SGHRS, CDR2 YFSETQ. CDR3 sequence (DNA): TGCGCCAGCTGGGCGGGGAGTGCCGAGCAGTTCTTC. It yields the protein CASWAGSAEQFF.

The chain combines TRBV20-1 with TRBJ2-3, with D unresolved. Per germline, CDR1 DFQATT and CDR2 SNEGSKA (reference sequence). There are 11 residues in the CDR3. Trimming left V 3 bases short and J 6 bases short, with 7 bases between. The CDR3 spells CSARPRDTQYF. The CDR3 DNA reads TGCAGTGCTAGGCCTAGGGATACGCAGTATTTT.

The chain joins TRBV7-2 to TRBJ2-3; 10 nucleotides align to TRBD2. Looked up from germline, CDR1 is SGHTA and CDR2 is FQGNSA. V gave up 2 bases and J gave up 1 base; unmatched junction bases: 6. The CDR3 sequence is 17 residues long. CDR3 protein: CASSLRPSGGRTDTQYF. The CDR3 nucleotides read TGTGCCAGCAGCTTACGGCCTAGCGGGGGTCGCACAGATACGCAGTATTTT.

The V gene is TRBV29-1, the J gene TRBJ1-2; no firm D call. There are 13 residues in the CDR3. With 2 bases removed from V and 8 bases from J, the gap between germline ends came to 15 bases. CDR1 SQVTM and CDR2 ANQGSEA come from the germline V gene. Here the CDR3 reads CSVETFGSRGYTF. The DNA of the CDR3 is TGCAGCGTTGAAACGTTTGGGTCCCGCGGCTACACCTTC.

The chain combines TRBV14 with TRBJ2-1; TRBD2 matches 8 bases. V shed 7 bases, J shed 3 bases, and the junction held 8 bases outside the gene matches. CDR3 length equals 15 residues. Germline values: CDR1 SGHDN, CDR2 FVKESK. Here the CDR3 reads CASTETGTSYNEQFF. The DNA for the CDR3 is TGTGCCAGCACCGAAACCGGGACTAGCTACAATGAGCAGTTCTTC.